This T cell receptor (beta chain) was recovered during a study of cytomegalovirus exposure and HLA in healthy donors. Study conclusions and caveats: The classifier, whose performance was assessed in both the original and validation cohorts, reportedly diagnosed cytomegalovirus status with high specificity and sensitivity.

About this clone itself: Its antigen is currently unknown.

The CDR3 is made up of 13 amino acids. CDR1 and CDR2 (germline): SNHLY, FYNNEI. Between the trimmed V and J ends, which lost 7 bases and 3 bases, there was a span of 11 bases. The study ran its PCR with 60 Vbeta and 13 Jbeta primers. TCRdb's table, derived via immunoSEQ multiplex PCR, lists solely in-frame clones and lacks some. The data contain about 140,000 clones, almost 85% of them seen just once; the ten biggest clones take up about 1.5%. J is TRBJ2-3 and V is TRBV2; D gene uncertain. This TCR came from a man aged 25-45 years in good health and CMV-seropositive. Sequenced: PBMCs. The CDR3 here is CASNNIVTDTQYF. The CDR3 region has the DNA TGTGCCAGCAATAATATTGTGACAGATACGCAGTATTTT.